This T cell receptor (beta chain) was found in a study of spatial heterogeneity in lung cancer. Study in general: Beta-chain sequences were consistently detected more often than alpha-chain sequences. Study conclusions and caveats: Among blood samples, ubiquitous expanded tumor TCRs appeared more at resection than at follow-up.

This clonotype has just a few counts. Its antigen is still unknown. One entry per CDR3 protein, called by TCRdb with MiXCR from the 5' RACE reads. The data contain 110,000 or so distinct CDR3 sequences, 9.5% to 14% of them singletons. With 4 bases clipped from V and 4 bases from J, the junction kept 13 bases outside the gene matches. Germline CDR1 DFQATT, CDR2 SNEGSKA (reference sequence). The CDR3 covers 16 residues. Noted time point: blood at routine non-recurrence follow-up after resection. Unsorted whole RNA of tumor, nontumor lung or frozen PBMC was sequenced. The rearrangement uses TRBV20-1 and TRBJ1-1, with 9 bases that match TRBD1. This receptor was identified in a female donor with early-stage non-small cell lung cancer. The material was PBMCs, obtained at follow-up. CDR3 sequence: CSATPGQGRAGTEAFF. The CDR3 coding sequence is TGCAGTGCTACACCGGGACAGGGACGCGCGGGCACTGAAGCTTTCTTT.